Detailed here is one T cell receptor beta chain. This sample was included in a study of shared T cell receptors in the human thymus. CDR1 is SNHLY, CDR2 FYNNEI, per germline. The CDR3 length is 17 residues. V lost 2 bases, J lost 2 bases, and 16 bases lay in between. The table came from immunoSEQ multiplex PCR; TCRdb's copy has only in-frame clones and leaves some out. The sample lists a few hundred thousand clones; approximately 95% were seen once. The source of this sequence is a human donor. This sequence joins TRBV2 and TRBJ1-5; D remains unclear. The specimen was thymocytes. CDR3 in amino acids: CASSETLGLRGNQPQHF. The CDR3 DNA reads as TGTGCCAGCAGTGAAACCCTTGGCCTCAGAGGCAATCAGCCCCAGCATTTT.